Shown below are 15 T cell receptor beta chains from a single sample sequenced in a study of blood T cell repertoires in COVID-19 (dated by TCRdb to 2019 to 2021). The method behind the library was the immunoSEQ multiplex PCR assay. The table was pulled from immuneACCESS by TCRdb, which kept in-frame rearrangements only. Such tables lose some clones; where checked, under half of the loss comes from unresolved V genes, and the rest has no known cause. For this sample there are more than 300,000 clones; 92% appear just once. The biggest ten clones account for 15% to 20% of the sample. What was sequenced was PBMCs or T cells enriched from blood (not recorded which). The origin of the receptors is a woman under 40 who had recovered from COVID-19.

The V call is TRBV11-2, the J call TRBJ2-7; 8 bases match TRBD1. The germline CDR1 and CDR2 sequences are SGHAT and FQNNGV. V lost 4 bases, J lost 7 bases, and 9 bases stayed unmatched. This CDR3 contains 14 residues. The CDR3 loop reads CASSSDRGSVEQYF. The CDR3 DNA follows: TGTGCCAGCAGCTCCGACAGGGGATCTGTTGAGCAGTACTTC.

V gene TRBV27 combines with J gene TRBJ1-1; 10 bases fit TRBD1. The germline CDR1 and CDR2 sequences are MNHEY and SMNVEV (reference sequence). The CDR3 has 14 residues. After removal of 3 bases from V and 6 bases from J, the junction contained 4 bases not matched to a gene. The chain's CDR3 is CASSFVGTGAEAFF. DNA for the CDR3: TGTGCCAGCAGTTTTGTCGGGACAGGGGCTGAAGCTTTCTTT.

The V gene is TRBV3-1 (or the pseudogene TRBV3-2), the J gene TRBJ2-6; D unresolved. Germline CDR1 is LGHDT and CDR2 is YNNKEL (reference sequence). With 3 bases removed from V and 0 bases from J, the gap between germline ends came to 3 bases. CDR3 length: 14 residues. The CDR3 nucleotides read TGTGCCAGCAGCCATAGCTCTGGGGCCAACGTCCTGACTTTC. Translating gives CASSHSSGANVLTF.

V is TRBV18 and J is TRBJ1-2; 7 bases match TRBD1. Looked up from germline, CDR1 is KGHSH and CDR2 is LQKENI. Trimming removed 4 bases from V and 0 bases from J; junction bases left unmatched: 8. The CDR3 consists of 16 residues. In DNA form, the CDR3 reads TGTGCCAGCTCACGGACTGACAGGGCCGCTAACTATGGCTACACCTTC. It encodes CASSRTDRAANYGYTF.

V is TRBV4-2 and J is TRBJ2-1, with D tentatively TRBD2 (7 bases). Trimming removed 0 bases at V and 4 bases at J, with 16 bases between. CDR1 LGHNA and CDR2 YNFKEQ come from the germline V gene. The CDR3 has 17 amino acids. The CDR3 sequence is CASSQESTRGRYNEQFF. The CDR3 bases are TGTGCCAGCAGCCAAGAGTCGACGCGGGGGCGATACAATGAGCAGTTCTTC.

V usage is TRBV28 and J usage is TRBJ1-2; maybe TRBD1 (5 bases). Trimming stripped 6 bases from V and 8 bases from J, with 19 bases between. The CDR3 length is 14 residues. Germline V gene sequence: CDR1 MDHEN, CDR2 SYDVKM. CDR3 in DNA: TGTGCCAGCAGCACCTCCGGAACAGGATCCGGCTACACCTTC. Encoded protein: CASSTSGTGSGYTF.

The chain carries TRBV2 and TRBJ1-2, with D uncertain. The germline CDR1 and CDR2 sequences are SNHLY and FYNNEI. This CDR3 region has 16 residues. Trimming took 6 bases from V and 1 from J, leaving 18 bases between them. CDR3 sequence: CASRDTHPTDNYGYTF. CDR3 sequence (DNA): TGTGCCAGCAGAGACACCCACCCGACGGATAACTATGGCTACACCTTC. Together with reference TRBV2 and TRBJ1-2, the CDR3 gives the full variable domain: EPEVTQTPSHQVTQMGQEVILRCVPISNHLYFYWYRQILGQKVEFLVSFYNNEISEKSEIFDDQFSVERPDGSNFTLKIRSTKLEDSAMYFCASRDTHPTDNYGYTFGSGTRLTVV.

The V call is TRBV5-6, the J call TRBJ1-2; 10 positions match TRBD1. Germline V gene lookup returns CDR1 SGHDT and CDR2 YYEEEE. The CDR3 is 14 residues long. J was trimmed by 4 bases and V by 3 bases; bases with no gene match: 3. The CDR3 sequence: CASSSRTGGYGYTF. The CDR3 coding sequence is TGTGCCAGCAGCTCCCGGACAGGGGGCTATGGCTACACCTTC.

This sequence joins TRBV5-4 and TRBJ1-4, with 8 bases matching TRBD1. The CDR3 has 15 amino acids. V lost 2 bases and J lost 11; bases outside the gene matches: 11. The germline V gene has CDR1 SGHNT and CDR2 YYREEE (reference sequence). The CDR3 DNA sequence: TGTGCCAGCAGCTTTTCGGCAGGGGGCAAGAAGAAACTGTTTTTT. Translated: CASSFSAGGKKKLFF.

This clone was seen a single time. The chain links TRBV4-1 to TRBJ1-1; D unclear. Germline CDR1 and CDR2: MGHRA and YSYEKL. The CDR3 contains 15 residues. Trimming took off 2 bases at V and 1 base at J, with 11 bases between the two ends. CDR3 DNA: TGCGCCAGCAGCCAACACGGACTGGGGAACACTGAAGCTTTCTTT. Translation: CASSQHGLGNTEAFF.

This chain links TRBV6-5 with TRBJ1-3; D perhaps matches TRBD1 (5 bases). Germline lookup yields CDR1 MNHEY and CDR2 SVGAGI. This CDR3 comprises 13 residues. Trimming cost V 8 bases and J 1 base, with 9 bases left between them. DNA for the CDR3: TGTGCCAGCCGGGGGGGGTCTGGAAACACCATATATTTT. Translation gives CASRGGSGNTIYF.

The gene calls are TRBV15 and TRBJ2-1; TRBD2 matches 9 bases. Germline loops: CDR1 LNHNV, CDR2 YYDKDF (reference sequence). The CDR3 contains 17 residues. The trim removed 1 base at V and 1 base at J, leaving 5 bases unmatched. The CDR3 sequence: CATSRGRGGLSYNEQFF. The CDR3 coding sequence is TGTGCCACCAGCAGAGGGCGGGGGGGCCTTTCCTACAATGAGCAGTTCTTC. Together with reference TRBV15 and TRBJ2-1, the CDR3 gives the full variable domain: DAMVIQNPRYQVTQFGKPVTLSCSQTLNHNVMYWYQQKSSQAPKLLFHYYDKDFNNEADTPDNFQSRRPNTSFCFLDIRSPGLGDTAMYLCATSRGRGGLSYNEQFFGPGTRLTVL.

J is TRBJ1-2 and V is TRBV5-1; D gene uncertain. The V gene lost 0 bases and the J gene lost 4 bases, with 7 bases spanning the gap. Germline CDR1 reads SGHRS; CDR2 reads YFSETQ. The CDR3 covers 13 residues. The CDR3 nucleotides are TGCGCCAGCAGCTTGGAGCCGGTCTATGGCTACACCTTC. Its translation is CASSLEPVYGYTF.

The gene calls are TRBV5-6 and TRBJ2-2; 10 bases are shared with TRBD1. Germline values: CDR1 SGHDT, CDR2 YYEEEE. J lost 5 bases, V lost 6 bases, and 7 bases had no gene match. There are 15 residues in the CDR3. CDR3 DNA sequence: TGTGCCAGCAAATCCTTGGGACAGGGGACCGGGGAGCTGTTTTTT. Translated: CASKSLGQGTGELFF.

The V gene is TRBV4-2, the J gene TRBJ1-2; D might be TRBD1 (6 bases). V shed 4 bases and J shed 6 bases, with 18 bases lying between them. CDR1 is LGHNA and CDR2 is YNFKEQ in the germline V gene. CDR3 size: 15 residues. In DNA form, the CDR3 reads TGTGCCAGCAGCCCGTTAGGACAGACGATGGATGGCTACACCTTC. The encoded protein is CASSPLGQTMDGYTF.